The TCR beta chain under discussion was sequenced for a study of blood T cell repertoires in COVID-19. Clones were read by immunoSEQ multiplex PCR, and TCRdb kept only the in-frame ones, dropping some. The repertoire holds hundreds of thousands of clones, about 88% seen once, with 9.5% in the top ten. Living in 24 US areas, the participants were between roughly 18 and 95 years of age. Two consecutive negative NP/OP PCR tests, clearance, or resolved symptoms defined Cohort 3 recovery. Germline CDR1 is MNHEY and CDR2 is SVGEGT. V shed 5 bases and J shed 0 bases, with 11 bases lying between them. The CDR3 is 16 amino acids.

Sequencing used PBMCs or T cells enriched from blood (not recorded which). The sequence derives from a middle-aged woman who had recovered from COVID-19. V usage is TRBV6-2 or TRBV6-3 and J usage is TRBJ1-6, with D possibly TRBD1 on 6 matching bases. The CDR3 region is CASSDRRSSYNSPLHF. In DNA form, the CDR3 reads TGTGCCAGCAGTGACAGGAGAAGCTCCTATAATTCACCCCTCCACTTT.